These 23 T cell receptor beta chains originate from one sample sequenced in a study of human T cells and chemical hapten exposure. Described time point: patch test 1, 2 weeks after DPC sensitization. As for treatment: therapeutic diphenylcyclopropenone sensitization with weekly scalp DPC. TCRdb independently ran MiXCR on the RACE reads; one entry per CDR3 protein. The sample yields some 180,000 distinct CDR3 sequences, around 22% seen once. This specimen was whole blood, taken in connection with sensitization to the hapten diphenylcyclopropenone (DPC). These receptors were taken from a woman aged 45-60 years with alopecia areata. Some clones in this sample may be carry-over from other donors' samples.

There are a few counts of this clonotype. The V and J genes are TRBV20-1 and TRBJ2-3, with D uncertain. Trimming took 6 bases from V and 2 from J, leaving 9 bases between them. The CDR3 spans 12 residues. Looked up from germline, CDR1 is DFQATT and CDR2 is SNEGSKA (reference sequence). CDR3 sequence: CSARKPTDTQYF. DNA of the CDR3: TGCAGTGCCCGAAAGCCCACAGATACGCAGTATTTT.

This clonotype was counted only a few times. The CDR3 DNA sequence: TGCGCCAGCAGCCGCACTCGCGGGGCTAAGCAGTTCTTC. Translated, it gives CASSRTRGAKQFF. The chain couples TRBV5-1 to TRBJ2-1, with D possibly matching TRBD2 (6 bases). The CDR3 spans 13 residues. Germline V gene lookup returns CDR1 SGHRS and CDR2 YFSETQ. The V gene lost 4 bases and the J gene lost 11 bases, with 16 bases spanning the gap.

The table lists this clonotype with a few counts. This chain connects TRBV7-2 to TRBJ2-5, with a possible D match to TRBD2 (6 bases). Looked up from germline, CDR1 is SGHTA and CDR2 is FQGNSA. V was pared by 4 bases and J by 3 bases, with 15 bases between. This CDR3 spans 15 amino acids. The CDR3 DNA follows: TGTGCCAGCAGCTCTGCGGGACTCCCAGAAGAGACCCAGTACTTC. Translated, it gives CASSSAGLPEETQYF.

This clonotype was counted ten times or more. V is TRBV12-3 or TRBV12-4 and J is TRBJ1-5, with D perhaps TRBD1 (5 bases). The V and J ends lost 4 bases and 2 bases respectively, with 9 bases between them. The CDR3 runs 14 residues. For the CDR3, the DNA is TGTGCCAGCAGTTCCACAGGAGGCAATCAGCCCCAGCATTTT. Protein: CASSSTGGNQPQHF.

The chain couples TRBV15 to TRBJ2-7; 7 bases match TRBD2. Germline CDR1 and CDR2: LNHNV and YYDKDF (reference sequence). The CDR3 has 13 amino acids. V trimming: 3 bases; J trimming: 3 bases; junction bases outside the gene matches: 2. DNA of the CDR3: TGTGCCACCAGCAGTACTAGCGACTACGAGCAGTACTTC. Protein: CATSSTSDYEQYF.

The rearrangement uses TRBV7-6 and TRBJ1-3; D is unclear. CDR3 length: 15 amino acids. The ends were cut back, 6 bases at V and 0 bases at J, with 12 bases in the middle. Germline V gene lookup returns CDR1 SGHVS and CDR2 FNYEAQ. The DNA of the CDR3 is TGTGCCAGCAGGGACCTCGCAGCCTCTGGAAACACCATATATTTT. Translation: CASRDLAASGNTIYF.

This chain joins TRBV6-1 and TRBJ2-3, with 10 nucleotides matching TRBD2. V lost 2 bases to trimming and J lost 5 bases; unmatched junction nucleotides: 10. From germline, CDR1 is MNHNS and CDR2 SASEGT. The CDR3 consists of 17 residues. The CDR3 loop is CASSEIASGRARDTQYF. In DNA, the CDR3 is TGTGCCAGCAGTGAAATAGCGAGCGGGAGGGCCAGAGATACGCAGTATTTT.

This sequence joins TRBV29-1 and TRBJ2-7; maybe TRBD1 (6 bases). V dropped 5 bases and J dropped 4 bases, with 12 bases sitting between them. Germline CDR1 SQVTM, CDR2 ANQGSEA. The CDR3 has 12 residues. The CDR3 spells CSVLSGVYEQYF. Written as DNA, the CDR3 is TGCAGCGTTTTGTCAGGGGTTTACGAGCAGTACTTC.

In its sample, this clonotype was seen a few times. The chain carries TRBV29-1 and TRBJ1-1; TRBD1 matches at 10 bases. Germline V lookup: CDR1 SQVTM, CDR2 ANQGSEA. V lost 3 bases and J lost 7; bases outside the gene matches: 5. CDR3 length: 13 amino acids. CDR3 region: CSVETGGVGEAFF. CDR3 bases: TGCAGCGTTGAGACAGGGGGCGTGGGTGAAGCTTTCTTT.

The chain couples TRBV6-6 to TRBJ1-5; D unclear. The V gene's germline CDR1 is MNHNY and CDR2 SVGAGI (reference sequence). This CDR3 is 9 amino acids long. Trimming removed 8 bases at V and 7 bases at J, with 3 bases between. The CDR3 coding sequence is TGTGCCAGCGGGCAGCCCCAGCATTTT. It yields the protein CASGQPQHF.

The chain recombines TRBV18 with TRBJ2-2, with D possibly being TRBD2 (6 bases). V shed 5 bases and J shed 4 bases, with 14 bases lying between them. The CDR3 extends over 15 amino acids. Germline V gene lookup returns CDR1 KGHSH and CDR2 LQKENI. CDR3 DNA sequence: TGTGCCAGCTCATGGTCGGGAGCCGCCACCGGGGAGCTGTTTTTT. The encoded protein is CASSWSGAATGELFF.

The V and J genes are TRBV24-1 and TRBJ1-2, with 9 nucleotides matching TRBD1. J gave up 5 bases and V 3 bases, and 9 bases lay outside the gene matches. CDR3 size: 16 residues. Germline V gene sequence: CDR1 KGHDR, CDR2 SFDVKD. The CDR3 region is CATSDVQQGAGYGYTF. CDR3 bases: TGTGCCACCAGTGATGTGCAACAGGGGGCAGGTTATGGCTACACCTTC.

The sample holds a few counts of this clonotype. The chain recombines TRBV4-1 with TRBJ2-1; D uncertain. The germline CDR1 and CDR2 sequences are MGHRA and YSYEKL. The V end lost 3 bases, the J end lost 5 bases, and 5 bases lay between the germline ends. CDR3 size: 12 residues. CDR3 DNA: TGCGCCAGCAGCCATGAAAACAATGAGCAGTTCTTC. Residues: CASSHENNEQFF.

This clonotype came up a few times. Here the CDR3 DNA reads TGCAGCGTTGAAGCTAGCGGGAGGGACAATGAGCAGTTCTTC. Translation gives CSVEASGRDNEQFF. This chain links TRBV29-1 with TRBJ2-1; 12 nucleotides line up with TRBD2. V lost 1 base, J lost 5 bases, and 0 bases stayed unmatched. The CDR3 consists of 14 residues. The V gene's germline CDR1 is SQVTM and CDR2 ANQGSEA.

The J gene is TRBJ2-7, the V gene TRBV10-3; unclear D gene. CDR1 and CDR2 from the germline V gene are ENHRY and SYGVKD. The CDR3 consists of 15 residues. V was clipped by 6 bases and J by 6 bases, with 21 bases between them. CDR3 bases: TGTGCCATCAGCTACGTAGGGTCAGCCTCTAGCGAGCAGTACTTC. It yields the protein CAISYVGSASSEQYF.

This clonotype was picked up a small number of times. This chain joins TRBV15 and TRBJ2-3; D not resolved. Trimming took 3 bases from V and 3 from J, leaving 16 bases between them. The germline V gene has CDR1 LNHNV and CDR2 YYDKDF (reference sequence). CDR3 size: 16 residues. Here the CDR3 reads CATSRNVGVGTDTQYF. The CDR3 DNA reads TGTGCCACCAGCAGGAACGTAGGTGTAGGGACAGATACGCAGTATTTT.

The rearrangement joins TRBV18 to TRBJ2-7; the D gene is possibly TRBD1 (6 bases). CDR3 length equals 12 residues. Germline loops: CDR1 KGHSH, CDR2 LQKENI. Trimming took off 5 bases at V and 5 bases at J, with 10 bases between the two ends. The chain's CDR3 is CASSTNRDEQYF. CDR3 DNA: TGTGCCAGCTCAACCAACAGGGACGAGCAGTACTTC.

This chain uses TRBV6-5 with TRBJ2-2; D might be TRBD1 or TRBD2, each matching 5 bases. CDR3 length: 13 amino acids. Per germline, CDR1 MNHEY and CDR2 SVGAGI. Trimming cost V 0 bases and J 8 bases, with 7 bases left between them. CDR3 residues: CASSYSREGELFF. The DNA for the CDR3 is TGTGCCAGCAGTTACTCCAGGGAGGGGGAGCTGTTTTTT.

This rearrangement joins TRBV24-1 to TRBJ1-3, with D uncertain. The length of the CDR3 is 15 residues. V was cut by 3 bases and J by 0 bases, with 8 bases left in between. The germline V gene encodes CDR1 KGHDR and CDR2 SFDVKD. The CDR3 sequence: CATSDPTFSGNTIYF. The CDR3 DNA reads TGTGCCACCAGTGATCCGACGTTCTCTGGAAACACCATATATTTT.

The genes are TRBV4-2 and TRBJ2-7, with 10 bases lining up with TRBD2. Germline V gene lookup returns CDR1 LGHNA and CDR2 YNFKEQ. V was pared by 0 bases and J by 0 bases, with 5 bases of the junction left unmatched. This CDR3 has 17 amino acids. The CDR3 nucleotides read TGTGCCAGCAGCCAAGATCAAGGACTAGCGGACTCCTACGAGCAGTACTTC. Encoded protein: CASSQDQGLADSYEQYF.

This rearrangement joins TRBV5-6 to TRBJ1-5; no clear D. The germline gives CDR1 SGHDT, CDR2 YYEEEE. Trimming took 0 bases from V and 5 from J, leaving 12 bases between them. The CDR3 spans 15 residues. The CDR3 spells CASSLGAVTYQPQHF. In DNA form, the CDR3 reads TGTGCCAGCAGCTTGGGGGCCGTGACCTATCAGCCCCAGCATTTT.

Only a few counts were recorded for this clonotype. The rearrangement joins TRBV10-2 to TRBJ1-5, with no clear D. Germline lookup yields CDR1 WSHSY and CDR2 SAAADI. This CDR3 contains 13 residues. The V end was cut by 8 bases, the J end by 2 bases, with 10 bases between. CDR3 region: CASGEHGNQPQHF. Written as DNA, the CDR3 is TGCGCCAGCGGGGAACACGGCAATCAGCCCCAGCATTTT.

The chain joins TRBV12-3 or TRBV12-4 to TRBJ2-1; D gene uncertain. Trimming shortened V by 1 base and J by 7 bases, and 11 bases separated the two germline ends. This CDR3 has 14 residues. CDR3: CASSLGRHGNEQFF. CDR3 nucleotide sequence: TGTGCCAGCAGTTTAGGCAGGCACGGGAATGAGCAGTTCTTC.